This TCR beta chain was recovered during a study of T cell changes during pregnancy in multiple sclerosis. V was pared by 5 bases and J by 2 bases, with 18 bases between. Germline V gene sequence: CDR1 MDHEN, CDR2 SYDVKM. The CDR3 covers 16 residues. Produced via immunoSEQ multiplex PCR; TCRdb's table is partial and in-frame only. Here the sample spans about 87,000 clones, around 95% being singletons. The source of this sequence is a female donor in good health, enrolled as a control in a pregnancy study. The chain has TRBV28 and TRBJ2-5, with D perhaps matching TRBD1 (6 bases). This material consisted of peripheral blood, taken in the third trimester of pregnancy. CDR3 bases: TGTGCCAGCAGTCGGACAGATTGGGCCTTTCAAGAGACCCAGTACTTC. The encoded protein is CASSRTDWAFQETQYF.